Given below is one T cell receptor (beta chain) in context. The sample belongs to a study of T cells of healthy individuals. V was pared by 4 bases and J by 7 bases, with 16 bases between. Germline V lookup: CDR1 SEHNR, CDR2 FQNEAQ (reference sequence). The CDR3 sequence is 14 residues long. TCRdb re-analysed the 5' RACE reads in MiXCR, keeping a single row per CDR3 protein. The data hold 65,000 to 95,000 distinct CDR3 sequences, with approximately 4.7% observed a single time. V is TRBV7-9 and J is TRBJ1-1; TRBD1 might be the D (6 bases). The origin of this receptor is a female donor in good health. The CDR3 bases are TGTGCCAGCAGCTCGAGCAAGGGGGAGGGTGAAGCTTTCTTT. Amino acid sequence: CASSSSKGEGEAFF.